The rows below give T cell receptor beta chains drawn from one sample of a study of early T cells in non-severe SARS-CoV-2 infection. TCRdb reprocessed the 5' RACE reads via MiXCR and lists one record per CDR3 protein. The sample holds some 58,000 distinct CDR3 sequences, about 12% seen once. Sequencing input: whole blood. The receptor source for this set is an adult who was a healthcare worker with PCR-confirmed SARS-CoV-2 infection or an uninfected control (not recorded which). CDR3s include the opening cysteine and the closing phenylalanine or tryptophan. Fields, in order: V gene, clone size, J gene, D gene, CDR3 DNA, CDR3 protein. A D gene is named only where the DNA matches it firmly. Clone size is not always given. Where it is, it says once, few, many or a class for expanded clones.

TRBV6-5,.,TRBJ2-1,.,TGTGCCAGCAGCCCGGGATTCAGGAGTCGTGAGCAGTTCTTC,CASSPGFRSREQFF
TRBV29-1,many,TRBJ1-3,.,TGCAGCGTTGAAAGTGGAAACACCATATATTTT,CSVESGNTIYF
TRBV29-1,medium-sized,TRBJ1-2,.,TGCAGCGTTGCGAGGGGGGGTGGCTACACCTTC,CSVARGGGYTF
TRBV4-3,few,TRBJ1-4,TRBD1,TGCGCCAGCAGCCAAGACCCGACAGGGGGCTGGGAAAAACTGTTTTTT,CASSQDPTGGWEKLFF
TRBV7-6,many,TRBJ1-4,.,TGTGCCAGCAGTAACAGGGTGGGAGAAAAACTGTTTTTT,CASSNRVGEKLFF
TRBV7-2,few,TRBJ1-1,.,TGTGCCAGCAGCTGGGGCGGCACTGAAGCTTTCTTT,CASSWGGTEAFF
TRBV20-1,.,TRBJ1-1,TRBD1,TGCAGTGCTGACTCCGGGACAGGGGCACAACCAAACACTGAAGCTTTCTTT,CSADSGTGAQPNTEAFF
TRBV7-8,few,TRBJ1-2,.,TGTGCCAGCAGCTTAGGGGAGCGTGGTGGCTACACCTTC,CASSLGERGGYTF
TRBV2,many,TRBJ1-3,TRBD1,TGTGCCAGCAGTTTGACAGGGGTAAACACCATATATTTT,CASSLTGVNTIYF
TRBV29-1,.,TRBJ1-5,.,TGCAGCGCTCAACTGGGCGGACAGCCCCAGCATTTT,CSAQLGGQPQHF
TRBV20-1,.,TRBJ1-1,.,TGCAGTGTCCACAGGGAAAACACTGAAGCTTTCTTT,CSVHRENTEAFF
TRBV4-1,few,TRBJ1-2,.,TGCGCCAGCAGCCTAGCCCCTGGCTCAGGGACTAACTATGGCTACACCTTC,CASSLAPGSGTNYGYTF
TRBV12-5,.,TRBJ2-3,.,TGTGCTAGTGGTTTCGGCGGACAGTCAGGCGCAGATACGCAGTATTTT,CASGFGGQSGADTQYF
TRBV11-2,.,TRBJ2-5,TRBD2,TGTGCCAGCAGCTTAGGACCAACTAGCGAGGAGACCCAGTACTTC,CASSLGPTSEETQYF
TRBV10-1,many,TRBJ1-1,.,TGCGCCAGCAGTGAATCGGGTCCCGGTTGGGGCACTGAAGCTTTCTTT,CASSESGPGWGTEAFF
TRBV7-9,few,TRBJ2-7,TRBD1,TGTGCCAGCAGCTTACCCGGGACAGTCGAGCAGTACTTC,CASSLPGTVEQYF
TRBV4-1,few,TRBJ2-7,.,TGCGCCAGCAGCCAAGCTGACGGACGTTCCTACGAGCAGTACTTC,CASSQADGRSYEQYF
TRBV7-9,few,TRBJ2-7,.,TGTGCCAGCAGCTTAGCGGAGGGAGCCGGGCAGTACTTC,CASSLAEGAGQYF
TRBV20-1,many,TRBJ1-5,.,TGCAGTGCTAGAGATCAGGGTTGGCAGCCCCAGCATTTT,CSARDQGWQPQHF
TRBV14,few,TRBJ1-1,.,TGTGCCAGCAGCCAAGGTTTTGCTACCATGACAGATGTGAACACTGAAGCTTTCTTT,CASSQGFATMTDVNTEAFF
TRBV11-2,.,TRBJ2-1,.,TGTGCCAGCAGCTCGAATTGGGGCTACAATGAGCAGTTCTTC,CASSSNWGYNEQFF
TRBV19,few,TRBJ1-5,TRBD1,TGTGCCAGTAGTATATTTGGGACAGGGGATCAGCCCCAGCATTTT,CASSIFGTGDQPQHF
TRBV6-5,.,TRBJ2-2,.,TGTGCCAGCAGTTACTCGCACGGAGGCACCGGGGAGCTGTTTTTT,CASSYSHGGTGELFF
TRBV5-1,few,TRBJ2-3,.,TGCGCCAGCAGCTTGGAAATCACCACAGATACGCAGTATTTT,CASSLEITTDTQYF
TRBV25-1,.,TRBJ2-5,.,TGTGCCAGCAGTACCACAGGTATTGAGACCCAGTACTTC,CASSTTGIETQYF